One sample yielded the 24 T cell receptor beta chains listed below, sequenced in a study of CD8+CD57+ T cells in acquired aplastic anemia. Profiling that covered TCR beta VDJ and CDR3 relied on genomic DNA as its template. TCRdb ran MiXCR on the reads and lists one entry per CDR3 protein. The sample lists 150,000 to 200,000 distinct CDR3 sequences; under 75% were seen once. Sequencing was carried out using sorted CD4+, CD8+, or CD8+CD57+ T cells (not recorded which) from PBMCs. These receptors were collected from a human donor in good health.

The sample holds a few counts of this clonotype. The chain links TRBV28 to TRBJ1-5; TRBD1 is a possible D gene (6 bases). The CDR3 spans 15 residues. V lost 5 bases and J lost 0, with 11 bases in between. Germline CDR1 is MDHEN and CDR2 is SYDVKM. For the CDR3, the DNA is TGTGCCAGCAGTCCTAAGGACAGTAGCAATCAGCCCCAGCATTTT. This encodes CASSPKDSSNQPQHF. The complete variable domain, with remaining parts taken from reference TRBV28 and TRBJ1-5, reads DVKVTQSSRYLVKRTGEKVFLECVQDMDHENMFWYRQDPGLGLRLIYFSYDVKMKEKGDIPEGYSVSREKKERFSLILESASTNQTSMYLCASSPKDSSNQPQHFGDGTRLSIL.

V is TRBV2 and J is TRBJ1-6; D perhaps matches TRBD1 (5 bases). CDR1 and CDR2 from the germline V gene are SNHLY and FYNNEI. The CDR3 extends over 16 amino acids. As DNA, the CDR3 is TGTGCTAGACAACCAGGGTCGGCGGGCTATAATTCACCCCTCCACTTT. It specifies CARQPGSAGYNSPLHF. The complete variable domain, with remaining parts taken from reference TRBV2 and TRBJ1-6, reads EPEVTQTPSHQVTQMGQEVILRCVPISNHLYFYWYRQILGQKVEFLVSFYNNEISEKSEIFDDQFSVERPDGSNFTLKIRSTKLEDSAMYFCARQPGSAGYNSPLHFGNGTRLTVT.

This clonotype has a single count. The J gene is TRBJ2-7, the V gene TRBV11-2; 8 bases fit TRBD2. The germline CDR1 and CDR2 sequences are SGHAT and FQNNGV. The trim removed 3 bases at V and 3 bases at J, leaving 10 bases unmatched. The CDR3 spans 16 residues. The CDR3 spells CASSFRGGEKGYEQYF. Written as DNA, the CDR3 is TGTGCCAGCAGCTTCCGGGGGGGGGAGAAGGGCTACGAGCAGTACTTC.

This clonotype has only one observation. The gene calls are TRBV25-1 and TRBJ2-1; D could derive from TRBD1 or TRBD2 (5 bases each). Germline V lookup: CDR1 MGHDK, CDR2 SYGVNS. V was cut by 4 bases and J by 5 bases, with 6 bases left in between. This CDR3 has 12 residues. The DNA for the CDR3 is TGTGCCAGCAGTGTGGGGGACAATGAGCAGTTCTTC. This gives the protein CASSVGDNEQFF.

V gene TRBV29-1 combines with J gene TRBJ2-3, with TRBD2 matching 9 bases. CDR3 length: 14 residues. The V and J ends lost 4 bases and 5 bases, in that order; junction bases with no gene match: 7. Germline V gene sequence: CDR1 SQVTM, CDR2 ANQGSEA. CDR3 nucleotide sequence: TGCAGCGTTGTAGGCGGGGGGGCCGGAGATACGCAGTATTTT. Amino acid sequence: CSVVGGGAGDTQYF.

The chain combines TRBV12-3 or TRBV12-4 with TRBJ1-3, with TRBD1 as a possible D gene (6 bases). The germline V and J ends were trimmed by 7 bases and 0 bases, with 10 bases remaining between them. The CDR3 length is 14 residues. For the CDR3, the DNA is TGTGCCAGCACCCAGGACAGCTCTGGAAACACCATATATTTT. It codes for CASTQDSSGNTIYF.

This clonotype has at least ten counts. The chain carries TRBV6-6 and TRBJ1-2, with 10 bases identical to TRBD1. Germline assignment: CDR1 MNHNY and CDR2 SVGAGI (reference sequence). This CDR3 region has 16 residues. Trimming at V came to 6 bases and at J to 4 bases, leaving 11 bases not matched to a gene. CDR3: CASSEGTGALFYGYTF. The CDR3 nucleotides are TGTGCCAGCAGCGAGGGGACAGGGGCCCTGTTCTATGGCTACACCTTC.

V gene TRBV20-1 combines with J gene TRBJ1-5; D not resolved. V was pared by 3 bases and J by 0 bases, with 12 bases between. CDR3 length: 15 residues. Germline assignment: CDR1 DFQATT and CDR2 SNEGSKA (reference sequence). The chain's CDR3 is CSASGFDGSNQPQHF. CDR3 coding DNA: TGCAGTGCTAGTGGCTTCGACGGTAGCAATCAGCCCCAGCATTTT.

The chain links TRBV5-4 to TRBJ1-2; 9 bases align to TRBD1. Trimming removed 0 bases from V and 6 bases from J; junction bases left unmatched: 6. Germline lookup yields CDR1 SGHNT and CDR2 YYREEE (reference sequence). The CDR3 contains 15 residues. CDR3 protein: CASSLEGQGPDGYTF. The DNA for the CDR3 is TGTGCCAGCAGCTTGGAGGGACAGGGTCCGGATGGCTACACCTTC.

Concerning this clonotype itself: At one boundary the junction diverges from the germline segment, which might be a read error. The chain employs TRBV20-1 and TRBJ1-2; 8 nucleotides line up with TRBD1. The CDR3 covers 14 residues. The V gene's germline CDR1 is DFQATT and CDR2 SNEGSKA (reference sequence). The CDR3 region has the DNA TGCAGTGCTGGAGATCAGGGGGCGTCCTATGGCTACACCTTC. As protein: CSAGDQGASYGYTF.

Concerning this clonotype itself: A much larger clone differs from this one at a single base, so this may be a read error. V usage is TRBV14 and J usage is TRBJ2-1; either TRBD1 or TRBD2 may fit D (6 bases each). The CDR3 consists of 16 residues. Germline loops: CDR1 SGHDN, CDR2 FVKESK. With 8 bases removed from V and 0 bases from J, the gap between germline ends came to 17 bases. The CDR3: CASRQEGSLSYNEQFF. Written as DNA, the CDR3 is TGTGCCAGCCGACAGGAGGGGTCCCTCTCCTACAATGAGCAGTTCTTC.

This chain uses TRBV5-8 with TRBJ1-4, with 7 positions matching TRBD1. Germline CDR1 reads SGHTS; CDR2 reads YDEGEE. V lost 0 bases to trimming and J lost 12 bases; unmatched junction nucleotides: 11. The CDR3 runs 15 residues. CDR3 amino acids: CASSLDRGRDVELFF. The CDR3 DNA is TGTGCCAGCAGCTTGGACAGGGGCCGGGATGTGGAACTGTTTTTT.

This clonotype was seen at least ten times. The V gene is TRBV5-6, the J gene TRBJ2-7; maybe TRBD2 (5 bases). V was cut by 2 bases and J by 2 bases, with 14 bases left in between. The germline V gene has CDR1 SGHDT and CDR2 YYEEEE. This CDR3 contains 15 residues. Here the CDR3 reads CASSFTPSPTYEQYF. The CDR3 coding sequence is TGTGCCAGCAGCTTTACCCCTAGCCCCACCTACGAGCAGTACTTC.

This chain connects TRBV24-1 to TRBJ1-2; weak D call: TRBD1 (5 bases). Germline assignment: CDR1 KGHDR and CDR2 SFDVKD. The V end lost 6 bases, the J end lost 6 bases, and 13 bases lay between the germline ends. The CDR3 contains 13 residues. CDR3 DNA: TGTGCCACCAGTACCGGGACCAGAGATGGCTACACCTTC. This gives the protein CATSTGTRDGYTF.

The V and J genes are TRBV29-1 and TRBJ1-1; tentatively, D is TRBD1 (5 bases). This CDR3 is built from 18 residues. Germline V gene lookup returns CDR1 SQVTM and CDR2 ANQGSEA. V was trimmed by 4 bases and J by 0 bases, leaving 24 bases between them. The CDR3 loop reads CSVGSGWKEGPVNTEAFF. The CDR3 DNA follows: TGCAGCGTTGGCAGCGGTTGGAAAGAGGGGCCAGTGAACACTGAAGCTTTCTTT.

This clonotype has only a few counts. This CDR3 reads CSVDGDSSGANVLTF. For the CDR3, the DNA is TGCAGCGTTGATGGGGATTCGTCTGGGGCCAACGTCCTGACTTTC. The chain is built from TRBV29-1 and TRBJ2-6; no firm D call. Trimming removed 3 bases from V and 1 base from J, with 10 bases in between. CDR1 and CDR2 from the germline V gene are SQVTM and ANQGSEA. The CDR3 spans 15 residues.

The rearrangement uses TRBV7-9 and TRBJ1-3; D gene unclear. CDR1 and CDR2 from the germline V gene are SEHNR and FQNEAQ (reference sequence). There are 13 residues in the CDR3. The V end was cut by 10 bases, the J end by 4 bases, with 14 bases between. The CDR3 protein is CATPRKMGNTIYF. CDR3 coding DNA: TGTGCCACCCCGAGGAAGATGGGAAACACCATATATTTT.

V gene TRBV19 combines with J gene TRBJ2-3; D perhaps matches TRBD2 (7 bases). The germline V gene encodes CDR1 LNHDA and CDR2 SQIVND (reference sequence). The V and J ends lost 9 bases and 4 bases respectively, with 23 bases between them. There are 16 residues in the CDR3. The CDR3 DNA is TGTGCCAGCAGCGGCCGAGGAGGGGGGGCCCCAGATACGCAGTATTTT. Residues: CASSGRGGGAPDTQYF. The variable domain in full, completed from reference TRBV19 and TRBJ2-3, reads DGGITQSPKYLFRKEGQNVTLSCEQNLNHDAMYWYRQDPGQGLRLIYYSQIVNDFQKGDIAEGYSVSREKKESFPLTVTSAQKNPTAFYLCASSGRGGGAPDTQYFGPGTRLTVL.

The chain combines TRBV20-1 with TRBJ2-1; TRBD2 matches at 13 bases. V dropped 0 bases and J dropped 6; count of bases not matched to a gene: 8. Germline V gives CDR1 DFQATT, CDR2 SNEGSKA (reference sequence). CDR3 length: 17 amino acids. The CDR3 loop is CSARDRTSGGGSNEQFF. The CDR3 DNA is TGCAGTGCTAGAGATCGGACTAGCGGGGGCGGTAGCAATGAGCAGTTCTTC.

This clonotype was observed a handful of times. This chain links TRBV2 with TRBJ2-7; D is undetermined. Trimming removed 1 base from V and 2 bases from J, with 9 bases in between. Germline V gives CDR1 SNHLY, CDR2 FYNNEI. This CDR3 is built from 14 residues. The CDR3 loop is CASSEDPWAYEQYF. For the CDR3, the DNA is TGTGCCAGCAGTGAAGATCCATGGGCCTACGAGCAGTACTTC.

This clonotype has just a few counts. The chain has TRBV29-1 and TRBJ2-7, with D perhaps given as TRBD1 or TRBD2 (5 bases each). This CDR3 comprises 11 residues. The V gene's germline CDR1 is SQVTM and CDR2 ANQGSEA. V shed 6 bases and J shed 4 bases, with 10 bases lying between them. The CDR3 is CSVADIYEQYF. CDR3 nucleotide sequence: TGCAGCGTAGCGGACATTTACGAGCAGTACTTC.

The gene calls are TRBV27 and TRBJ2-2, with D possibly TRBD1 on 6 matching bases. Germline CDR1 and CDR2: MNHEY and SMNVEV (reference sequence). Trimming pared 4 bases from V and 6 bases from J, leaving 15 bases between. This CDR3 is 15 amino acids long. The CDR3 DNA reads TGTGCCAGCAGTTCCCTACAGGGATGGGCCGGGGAGCTGTTTTTT. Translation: CASSSLQGWAGELFF.

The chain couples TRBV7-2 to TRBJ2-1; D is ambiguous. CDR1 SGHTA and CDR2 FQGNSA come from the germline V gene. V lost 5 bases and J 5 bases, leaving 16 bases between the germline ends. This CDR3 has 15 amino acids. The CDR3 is CASSPVPPSHNEQFF. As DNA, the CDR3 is TGTGCCAGCAGCCCAGTCCCCCCGTCACACAATGAGCAGTTCTTC.

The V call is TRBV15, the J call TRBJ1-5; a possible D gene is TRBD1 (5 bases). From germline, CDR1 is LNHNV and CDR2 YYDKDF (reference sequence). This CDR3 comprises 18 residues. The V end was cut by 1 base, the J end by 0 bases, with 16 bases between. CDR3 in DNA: TGTGCCACCAGCAGAGTATTTCGGACACCCGATAGCAATCAGCCCCAGCATTTT. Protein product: CATSRVFRTPDSNQPQHF.